The next 24 T cell receptor beta chains were all read from a single sample in a study of cytomegalovirus exposure and HLA in healthy donors. Vbeta (60) and Jbeta (13) primers were used in the PCR. TCRdb keeps only in-frame clones here, not all; method: immunoSEQ multiplex PCR. Among roughly 150,000 clones listed, around three quarters were seen once. Sequenced material: PBMCs. The receptors shown here come from a middle-aged woman in good health and CMV-seronegative.

The CDR3 sequence is CASSPGVGGGIQYF. The CDR3 region has the DNA TGTGCCAGCAGCCCAGGGGTGGGGGGGGGCATTCAGTACTTC. The V call is TRBV6-5, the J call TRBJ2-4, with TRBD2 as a possible D gene (7 bases). Germline-derived CDR1 and CDR2 are MNHEY and SVGAGI. V was cut by 6 bases and J by 9 bases, with 18 bases left in between. The length of the CDR3 is 14 residues.

The V call is TRBV19, the J call TRBJ1-1; 7 bases are a match to TRBD1. This CDR3 comprises 13 residues. The V and J ends lost 9 bases and 0 bases, in that order; junction bases with no gene match: 4. Germline CDR1 is LNHDA and CDR2 is SQIVND (reference sequence). CDR3 coding DNA: TGTGCCAGCCGGGACAGACTGAACACTGAAGCTTTCTTT. Its translation: CASRDRLNTEAFF.

Comment on this clone: Distinct nucleotide sequences in the sample also encode this CDR3. The J gene is TRBJ1-1, the V gene TRBV7-3, with D possibly matching TRBD1 (6 bases). The V and J ends lost 5 bases and 5 bases respectively, with 12 bases between them. Germline V CDR1 and CDR2: SGHTA, FQGTGA. The CDR3 runs to 13 residues. CDR3 in amino acids: CASSPGRGTEAFF. CDR3 nucleotides: TGTGCCAGCAGCCCCGGTAGGGGGACTGAAGCTTTCTTT.

The chain joins TRBV29-1 to TRBJ1-1; 10 bases match TRBD1. V dropped 2 bases and J dropped 5; count of bases not matched to a gene: 2. Germline V gene data show CDR1 as SQVTM and CDR2 as ANQGSEA. CDR3 length equals 13 residues. The CDR3: CSVERDRGTEAFF. The CDR3 DNA reads TGCAGCGTTGAACGGGACAGGGGAACTGAAGCTTTCTTT.

The CDR3: CAFEEAGGGNEQFF. The CDR3 coding sequence is TGTGCCTTCGAGGAGGCGGGAGGGGGCAATGAGCAGTTCTTC. The rearrangement joins TRBV30 to TRBJ2-1; 9 bases line up with TRBD2. Losses at the gene ends were 7 bases for V and 6 bases for J; bases not matched to a gene: 10. The germline CDR1 and CDR2 sequences are GTSNPN and SVGIG (reference sequence). The CDR3 sequence is 14 residues long. Supplemented by reference TRBV30 and TRBJ2-1, the full variable domain reads SQTIHQWPATLVQPVGSPLSLECTVEGTSNPNLYWYRQAAGRGLQLLFYSVGIGQISSEVPQNLSASRPQDRQFILSSKKLLLSDSGFYLCAFEEAGGGNEQFFGPGTRLTVL.

The CDR3 loop reads CASSVGRGSSSTDTQYF. The CDR3 DNA reads TGTGCCAGCAGTGTGGGCAGGGGGTCTTCTAGCACAGATACGCAGTATTTT. V is TRBV6-1 and J is TRBJ2-3; 7 bases fit TRBD1. The V gene end was trimmed by 4 bases and the J gene end by 0 bases; junction bases not matched to a gene: 10. The CDR3 totals 17 residues. CDR1 is MNHNS, CDR2 SASEGT, per germline.

The chain employs TRBV15 and TRBJ1-5; no reliable D call. The CDR3 consists of 15 residues. Between the trimmed V and J ends, which lost 1 base and 0 bases, there was a span of 7 bases. CDR1 and CDR2 from the germline V gene are LNHNV and YYDKDF (reference sequence). The CDR3 DNA follows: TGTGCCACCAGCAGAGTCGTCCGTAGCAATCAGCCCCAGCATTTT. This encodes CATSRVVRSNQPQHF.

This chain joins TRBV6-6 and TRBJ2-1; 15 nucleotides match TRBD2. Germline loops: CDR1 MNHNY, CDR2 SVGAGI (reference sequence). With 10 bases clipped from V and 9 bases from J, the junction kept 7 bases outside the gene matches. The CDR3 has 14 amino acids. The CDR3 DNA is TGTGCCACCTCGACGGGACTAGCGGGGGGTGAGCAGTTCTTC. This encodes CATSTGLAGGEQFF.

This chain connects TRBV9 to TRBJ2-2, with 11 nucleotides matching TRBD1. Germline trimming cut 4 bases from V and 5 bases from J; bases unmatched to any gene: 4. This CDR3 region has 15 residues. CDR1 is SGDLS and CDR2 is YYNGEE in the germline V gene. The CDR3 spells CASSYGTGGTGELFF. CDR3 nucleotides: TGTGCCAGCAGCTATGGGACAGGGGGTACCGGGGAGCTGTTTTTT.

The rearrangement links TRBV13 to TRBJ2-4; 8 positions agree with TRBD2. The CDR3 consists of 15 residues. V lost 6 bases to trimming and J lost 3 bases; unmatched junction nucleotides: 7. Germline assignment: CDR1 PRHDT and CDR2 FYEKMQ (reference sequence). The CDR3 protein is CASSSPGLVKNIQYF. CDR3 bases: TGTGCCAGCAGTTCTCCGGGACTAGTCAAAAACATTCAGTACTTC.

The chain couples TRBV9 to TRBJ1-1; 12 bases agree with TRBD1. The CDR3 is 16 amino acids. V shed 3 bases and J 7 bases; nucleotides not matched to a gene: 10. CDR1 is SGDLS and CDR2 is YYNGEE in the germline V gene. As DNA, the CDR3 is TGTGCCAGCAGCGGCTCCGGGACAGGGGGCGGTAATGAAGCTTTCTTT. It is translated as CASSGSGTGGGNEAFF.

In its sample, this clone was seen a few times. The rearrangement joins TRBV29-1 to TRBJ2-7, with a possible D match to TRBD1 (5 bases). With 0 bases removed from V and 5 bases from J, the gap between germline ends came to 11 bases. CDR1 is SQVTM, CDR2 ANQGSEA, per germline. The CDR3 contains 13 residues. The CDR3: CSVEEETRDEQYF. CDR3 coding DNA: TGCAGCGTTGAAGAGGAGACCAGGGACGAGCAGTACTTC.

J is TRBJ2-7 and V is TRBV2, with D perhaps TRBD2 (6 bases). The germline V and J ends were trimmed by 7 bases and 3 bases, with 19 bases remaining between them. Germline V gene sequence: CDR1 SNHLY, CDR2 FYNNEI. The CDR3 spans 15 residues. The CDR3 is CASILGLPEIYEQYF. The CDR3 region has the DNA TGTGCCAGCATCCTGGGACTTCCCGAGATCTACGAGCAGTACTTC.

This clone turned up a few times. J is TRBJ1-1 and V is TRBV6-5; D is possibly TRBD1 (5 bases). The CDR3 extends over 13 amino acids. Between the trimmed V and J ends, which lost 2 bases and 7 bases, there was a span of 11 bases. The germline CDR1 and CDR2 sequences are MNHEY and SVGAGI. CDR3 amino acids: CASSYTFDSEAFF. CDR3 in DNA: TGTGCCAGCAGTTACACCTTTGACAGTGAAGCTTTCTTT.

The gene calls are TRBV7-3 and TRBJ2-3, with D perhaps matching TRBD2 (5 bases). The CDR3 runs to 16 residues. Between the trimmed V and J ends, which lost 0 bases and 6 bases, there was a span of 16 bases. The germline CDR1 and CDR2 sequences are SGHTA and FQGTGA. CDR3 amino acids: CASSLTLTGSGDTQYF. The DNA of the CDR3 is TGTGCCAGCAGCTTAACGTTAACGGGATCTGGGGATACGCAGTATTTT.

This clone is a singleton in its sample. The chain links TRBV5-1 to TRBJ2-2, with 9 positions matching TRBD2. V shed 2 bases, J shed 3 bases, and the junction held 8 bases outside the gene matches. The germline gives CDR1 SGHRS, CDR2 YFSETQ. The CDR3 loop spans 17 amino acids. CDR3 in DNA: TGCGCCAGCAGCTTCCGGGCGGGAGGGCCGGACACCGGGGAGCTGTTTTTT. Translating it yields CASSFRAGGPDTGELFF.

The chain is built from TRBV5-1 and TRBJ2-2; 7 bases agree with TRBD2. Germline V CDR1 and CDR2: SGHRS, YFSETQ. Trimming removed 4 bases from V and 2 bases from J; junction bases left unmatched: 5. This CDR3 comprises 15 residues. CDR3 coding DNA: TGCGCCAGCAGCGCCTCTAGCGGTAACACCGGGGAGCTGTTTTTT. Protein: CASSASSGNTGELFF.

The chain links TRBV9 to TRBJ2-3; TRBD2 matches 10 bases. Germline CDR1 and CDR2: SGDLS and YYNGEE. The trim removed 0 bases at V and 4 bases at J, leaving 5 bases unmatched. The CDR3 loop spans 16 amino acids. CDR3 in DNA: TGTGCCAGCAGCGTAGGGAGCGGGAGGGTGTCAGATACGCAGTATTTT. It yields the protein CASSVGSGRVSDTQYF. The full variable domain, with the rest looked up from reference TRBV9 and TRBJ2-3, is DSGVTQTPKHLITATGQRVTLRCSPRSGDLSVYWYQQSLDQGLQFLIQYYNGEERAKGNILERFSAQQFPDLHSELNLSSLELGDSALYFCASSVGSGRVSDTQYFGPGTRLTVL.

This chain joins TRBV6-6 and TRBJ1-1, with D perhaps TRBD1 (5 bases). Germline V gives CDR1 MNHNY, CDR2 SVGAGI (reference sequence). This CDR3 has 14 residues. With 8 bases removed from V and 0 bases from J, the gap between germline ends came to 13 bases. CDR3 loop: CASVEWTLNTEAFF. CDR3 sequence (DNA): TGTGCCAGCGTCGAGTGGACACTGAACACTGAAGCTTTCTTT.

This chain connects TRBV29-1 to TRBJ2-1; 7 bases align to TRBD1. The CDR3 length is 14 residues. Germline V gene lookup returns CDR1 SQVTM and CDR2 ANQGSEA. V shed 5 bases and J 0 bases; nucleotides not matched to a gene: 4. The CDR3: CSVRTGGSYNEQFF. DNA for the CDR3: TGCAGCGTTCGGACAGGCGGCTCCTACAATGAGCAGTTCTTC.

This clone was counted between two and nine times. The chain employs TRBV6-5 and TRBJ2-7; 8 positions match TRBD1. The germline V gene encodes CDR1 MNHEY and CDR2 SVGAGI. V lost 8 bases, J lost 2 bases, and 2 bases stayed unmatched. The CDR3 is made up of 12 amino acids. The CDR3 spells CASGQGPYEQYF. CDR3 nucleotides: TGTGCCAGCGGACAGGGACCCTACGAGCAGTACTTC.

This chain links TRBV5-1 with TRBJ1-1; a possible D gene is TRBD1 (6 bases). The CDR3 totals 15 residues. The V and J ends lost 4 bases and 4 bases respectively, with 17 bases between them. In germline, CDR1 is SGHRS, CDR2 YFSETQ. The CDR3 DNA reads TGCGCCAGCAGCACCCTACAGGGTTCGGGCACTGAAGCTTTCTTT. This encodes CASSTLQGSGTEAFF.

This chain links TRBV5-1 with TRBJ2-5; D might be TRBD2 (5 bases). The CDR3 loop spans 15 amino acids. V lost 0 bases, J lost 5 bases, and 14 bases lay in between. Germline V gene sequence: CDR1 SGHRS, CDR2 YFSETQ. The CDR3 DNA reads as TGCGCCAGCAGCTTGGGGCCATCAACGGGGGAGACCCAGTACTTC. This sequence encodes CASSLGPSTGETQYF.

CDR3 DNA sequence: TGTGCCAGCAGCGGCCCCAGGGGAGAAGGTGGAAACACCATATATTTT. Protein product: CASSGPRGEGGNTIYF. The chain has TRBV9 and TRBJ1-3, with D possibly being TRBD1 (6 bases). CDR3 length equals 16 residues. V lost 3 bases and J lost 3, with 16 bases in between. Germline CDR1 reads SGDLS; CDR2 reads YYNGEE.